The 7 T cell receptor beta chains below were found in one sample sequenced in a study of cytomegalovirus exposure and HLA in healthy donors. It was with 60 Vbeta and 13 Jbeta primers that the PCR ran. Some clones are missing from TCRdb's copy, which holds only in-frame ones; the method was immunoSEQ multiplex PCR. This sample carries some 250,000 clones, roughly four fifths of them seen once, and the ten largest clones take almost 8%. The sequencing sample was made of PBMCs. The receptors derive from a woman aged 55 to 70 in good health and CMV-seropositive.

V usage is TRBV7-2 and J usage is TRBJ1-1; 10 bases align to TRBD1. The CDR3 has 15 residues. V was clipped by 5 bases and J by 3 bases; unmatched bases: 6. Germline CDR1 and CDR2: SGHTA and FQGNSA. CDR3 protein: CASSPTGTGDTEAFF. CDR3 nucleotide sequence: TGTGCCAGCAGCCCCACCGGGACAGGGGACACTGAAGCTTTCTTT.

The genes are TRBV28 and TRBJ1-2, with 7 bases lining up with TRBD1. CDR3 length: 13 amino acids. With 7 bases clipped from V and 3 bases from J, the junction kept 5 bases outside the gene matches. Germline assignment: CDR1 MDHEN and CDR2 SYDVKM. The CDR3 bases are TGTGCCAGCAAAGGAGGGGGCGACTATGGCTACACCTTC. It encodes CASKGGGDYGYTF.

The rearrangement joins TRBV25-1 to TRBJ2-7, with TRBD1 identical over 7 bases. There are 16 residues in the CDR3. The germline CDR1 and CDR2 sequences are MGHDK and SYGVNS. V was pared by 1 base and J by 0 bases, with 6 bases of the junction left unmatched. The CDR3 reads CASSESAGGPSYEQYF. In DNA, the CDR3 is TGTGCCAGCAGTGAATCGGCAGGGGGTCCCTCCTACGAGCAGTACTTC.

V and J are TRBV25-1 and TRBJ2-5; possible D gene TRBD2, 6 bases. This CDR3 is 14 amino acids long. CDR1 MGHDK and CDR2 SYGVNS come from the germline V gene. Trimming pared 5 bases from V and 2 bases from J, leaving 12 bases between. CDR3 nucleotide sequence: TGTGCCAGCAGTCCCCTAGCGTCGCAAGAGACCCAGTACTTC. Its translation: CASSPLASQETQYF.

This clone has more than one count but fewer than ten. The V call is TRBV29-1, the J call TRBJ2-1, with TRBD2 matching over 9 bases. The CDR3 covers 15 residues. Unmatched junction bases numbered 7, after V lost 7 bases and J lost 0 bases. Germline values: CDR1 SQVTM, CDR2 ANQGSEA. CDR3 DNA sequence: TGCAGCGCCCGGCGGGAGGGAAGCTCCTACAATGAGCAGTTCTTC. Residues: CSARREGSSYNEQFF.

This clone was detected only a few times. The chain employs TRBV7-2 and TRBJ2-1; 11 bases are a match to TRBD2. This CDR3 spans 15 amino acids. The germline CDR1 and CDR2 sequences are SGHTA and FQGNSA. The V gene end was trimmed by 1 base and the J gene end by 7 bases; junction bases not matched to a gene: 3. CDR3 DNA: TGTGCCAGCAGCTTAGGGGTAGCGGGAGGGAATGAGCAGTTCTTC. Its protein is CASSLGVAGGNEQFF.

This rearrangement joins TRBV7-2 to TRBJ2-5; D uncertain. Germline V gene lookup returns CDR1 SGHTA and CDR2 FQGNSA. CDR3 length: 13 amino acids. The V end was cut by 3 bases, the J end by 2 bases, with 7 bases between. The CDR3 sequence is CASSFDWQETQYF. In nucleotides, the CDR3 is TGTGCCAGCAGCTTCGACTGGCAAGAGACCCAGTACTTC.